The 32 T cell receptor beta chains given below trace back to one sample, sequenced in a study of blood T cell repertoires in COVID-19. Data came from immunoSEQ multiplex PCR; TCRdb stores just in-frame clones and leaves some out. The repertoire includes about 160,000 clones, over 90% of them detected once, and less than 2% sits in the top ten. Sequencing used peripheral blood. These receptors originate from a woman aged 60 to 75 with COVID-19, enrolled during active disease.

This rearrangement joins TRBV6-5 to TRBJ1-1; no reliable D call. CDR1 is MNHEY and CDR2 is SVGAGI in the germline V gene. V lost 6 bases and J lost 1, with 15 bases in between. The CDR3 runs to 15 residues. The DNA for the CDR3 is TGTGCCAGCAGCCGCCGTGGGCTCGGGAACACTGAAGCTTTCTTT. Protein product: CASSRRGLGNTEAFF.

The rearrangement joins TRBV11-2 to TRBJ2-5, with TRBD2 identical over 9 bases. The ends lost 5 bases at V and 4 bases at J; junction bases unmatched: 5. Germline V lookup: CDR1 SGHAT, CDR2 FQNNGV. This CDR3 is built from 14 residues. In nucleotides, the CDR3 is TGTGCCAGCAGCCCTAGCGGGACCCGAGAGACCCAGTACTTC. Translated, it gives CASSPSGTRETQYF.

The V call is TRBV30, the J call TRBJ1-5; TRBD1 might be the D (6 bases). V lost 2 bases and J 4 bases, leaving 9 bases between the germline ends. The CDR3 length is 13 residues. Per the germline V gene, CDR1 is GTSNPN and CDR2 is SVGIG (reference sequence). The CDR3 bases are TGTGCCTGGAGTCCGACAGGAAATCAGCCCCAGCATTTT. Encoded protein: CAWSPTGNQPQHF.

The V gene is TRBV5-4, the J gene TRBJ1-4, with D hard to call. V was trimmed by 2 bases and J by 0 bases, leaving 14 bases between them. The V gene's germline CDR1 is SGHNT and CDR2 YYREEE (reference sequence). The CDR3 is 17 residues long. The CDR3 loop is CASSFYKEETTNEKLFF. As DNA, the CDR3 is TGTGCCAGCAGCTTTTATAAGGAGGAGACAACTAATGAAAAACTGTTTTTT.

The V and J genes are TRBV11-2 and TRBJ1-6; maybe TRBD1 (6 bases). CDR3 length equals 15 residues. The germline V gene encodes CDR1 SGHAT and CDR2 FQNNGV. V shed 5 bases and J shed 6 bases, with 14 bases lying between them. The CDR3 region has the DNA TGTGCCAGCAGCATTGCGGGGGGCGTTAATTCACCCCTCCACTTT. Protein: CASSIAGGVNSPLHF.

The chain uses TRBV6-5 and TRBJ1-3, with D hard to call. Trimming pared 7 bases from V and 3 bases from J, leaving 10 bases between. The germline V gene has CDR1 MNHEY and CDR2 SVGAGI. The CDR3 is 13 residues long. The CDR3 DNA reads TGTGCCAGCACACCGGGGATTGGAAACACCATATATTTT. Amino acid sequence: CASTPGIGNTIYF.

The chain recombines TRBV9 with TRBJ2-5; tentatively, D is TRBD1 (5 bases). The germline V gene encodes CDR1 SGDLS and CDR2 YYNGEE. Trimming removed 3 bases from V and 3 bases from J, with 9 bases in between. The CDR3 extends over 13 amino acids. This CDR3 is CASSGAREETQYF. The DNA of the CDR3 is TGTGCCAGCAGCGGGGCCAGGGAAGAGACCCAGTACTTC.

This sequence joins TRBV19 and TRBJ1-4, with 7 positions matching TRBD1. The CDR3 runs to 14 residues. After removal of 3 bases from V and 6 bases from J, the junction contained 4 bases not matched to a gene. Germline V lookup: CDR1 LNHDA, CDR2 SQIVND (reference sequence). The CDR3 nucleotides are TGTGCCAGTAGTATGACCAGGGGGTATGAAAAACTGTTTTTT. It encodes CASSMTRGYEKLFF.

The rearrangement links TRBV28 to TRBJ2-7; D not resolved. Trimming cost V 8 bases and J 0 bases, with 11 bases left between them. From germline, CDR1 is MDHEN and CDR2 SYDVKM. The CDR3 has 13 amino acids. CDR3 DNA sequence: TGTGCCAGCGTGGGCTTAAGCTCCTACGAGCAGTACTTC. This codes for CASVGLSSYEQYF.

The CDR3 sequence: CSGLGAGETQYF. The CDR3 DNA is TGCAGCGGACTAGGGGCAGGGGAGACCCAGTACTTC. This chain joins TRBV29-1 and TRBJ2-5, with TRBD2 as a possible D gene (6 bases). V dropped 7 bases and J dropped 5 bases, with 14 bases sitting between them. Germline V gene data show CDR1 as SQVTM and CDR2 as ANQGSEA. CDR3 length equals 12 residues.

The chain is built from TRBV9 and TRBJ2-1, with a possible D match to TRBD1 (6 bases). This CDR3 is 16 amino acids long. The V gene lost 4 bases and the J gene lost 4 bases, with 18 bases spanning the gap. The V gene's germline CDR1 is SGDLS and CDR2 YYNGEE. The CDR3 region has the DNA TGTGCCAGCAGCTCCCGGACAGACCTACCTTACAATGAGCAGTTCTTC. It is translated as CASSSRTDLPYNEQFF.

In this sample, this clone turned up once. Distinct nucleotide sequences in the sample also encode this CDR3. The V call is TRBV5-1, the J call TRBJ1-2; 7 bases fit TRBD1. The CDR3 has 14 residues. J gave up 2 bases and V 4 bases, and 5 bases lay outside the gene matches. CDR1 SGHRS and CDR2 YFSETQ come from the germline V gene. The CDR3, as DNA: TGCGCCAGCAGCGGAGGGACAGCCAACTATGGCTACACCTTC. Encoded protein: CASSGGTANYGYTF.

The chain joins TRBV9 to TRBJ1-1; weak D call: TRBD1 (5 bases). Germline CDR1 SGDLS, CDR2 YYNGEE. The V end was cut by 4 bases, the J end by 4 bases, with 20 bases between. The CDR3 contains 16 residues. CDR3 sequence: CASSPNPGGGGTEAFF. CDR3 DNA sequence: TGTGCCAGCAGCCCCAATCCTGGGGGGGGAGGCACTGAAGCTTTCTTT.

This clone showed up just once. V gene TRBV7-2 combines with J gene TRBJ1-1, with 7 positions matching TRBD1. Trimming took 2 bases from V and 2 from J; bases not matched to a gene: 2. The CDR3 is 14 amino acids. The germline CDR1 and CDR2 sequences are SGHTA and FQGNSA. The CDR3 region is CASSLTGANTEAFF. The DNA for the CDR3 is TGTGCCAGCAGCTTAACAGGGGCAAACACTGAAGCTTTCTTT. Drawing the rest from reference TRBV7-2 and TRBJ1-1, the complete variable domain is GAGVSQSPSNKVTEKGKDVELRCDPISGHTALYWYRQSLGQGLEFLIYFQGNSAPDKSGLPSDRFSAERTGGSVSTLTIQRTQQEDSAVYLCASSLTGANTEAFFGQGTRLTVV.

The genes are TRBV30 and TRBJ2-7; 7 bases are a match to TRBD1. CDR1 and CDR2 from the germline V gene are GTSNPN and SVGIG (reference sequence). J was trimmed by 2 bases and V by 5 bases; bases with no gene match: 6. This CDR3 comprises 13 residues. CDR3 residues: CAWGEGTAYEQYF. In DNA form, the CDR3 reads TGTGCCTGGGGAGAAGGGACAGCCTACGAGCAGTACTTC.

This chain connects TRBV12-3 or TRBV12-4 to TRBJ1-2, with D possibly matching TRBD1 (5 bases). Trimming removed 6 bases at V and 1 base at J, with 9 bases between. This CDR3 comprises 13 residues. The CDR3 sequence is CASSTRDNYGYTF. The CDR3 region has the DNA TGTGCCAGCAGCACCAGGGATAACTATGGCTACACCTTC.

The CDR3 bases are TGTGCCAGCAGTGAGGGGACAGGGGGCTACACTGAAGCTTTCTTT. It translates to CASSEGTGGYTEAFF. V gene TRBV25-1 combines with J gene TRBJ1-1; 12 nucleotides line up with TRBD1. Losses at the gene ends were 3 bases for V and 3 bases for J; bases not matched to a gene: 2. This CDR3 spans 15 amino acids. Germline CDR1 is MGHDK and CDR2 is SYGVNS.

The chain employs TRBV7-9 and TRBJ1-2; D gene ambiguous. Trimming removed 5 bases at V and 5 bases at J, with 9 bases between. The germline gives CDR1 SEHNR, CDR2 FQNEAQ (reference sequence). This CDR3 spans 12 amino acids. The CDR3 region is CASSLEAYGYTF. The CDR3 DNA reads as TGTGCCAGCAGCCTTGAGGCGTATGGCTACACCTTC. The complete variable domain, with remaining parts taken from reference TRBV7-9 and TRBJ1-2, reads DTGVSQNPRHKITKRGQNVTFRCDPISEHNRLYWYRQTLGQGPEFLTYFQNEAQLEKSRLLSDRFSAERPKGSFSTLEIQRTEQGDSAMYLCASSLEAYGYTFGSGTRLTVV.

V and J are TRBV7-9 and TRBJ2-5; D perhaps matches TRBD2 (7 bases). Germline CDR1 reads SEHNR; CDR2 reads FQNEAQ (reference sequence). Trimming pared 3 bases from V and 5 bases from J, leaving 13 bases between. The CDR3 runs 14 residues. CDR3 DNA sequence: TGTGCCAGCAGCTTCCCGGGGGGCGGCGAGACCCAGTACTTC. Its translation: CASSFPGGGETQYF.

The genes are TRBV5-4 and TRBJ1-2; D is possibly TRBD1 (5 bases). Per the germline V gene, CDR1 is SGHNT and CDR2 is YYREEE (reference sequence). CDR3 length: 14 residues. The V end was cut by 5 bases, the J end by 5 bases, with 16 bases between. CDR3 nucleotides: TGTGCCAGCAGTCCCGGAGACAGCCGATATGGCTACACCTTC. Its translation: CASSPGDSRYGYTF.

The chain employs TRBV9 and TRBJ1-6; D unresolved. This CDR3 contains 15 residues. The V end was cut by 0 bases, the J end by 3 bases, with 7 bases between. Germline values: CDR1 SGDLS, CDR2 YYNGEE. The CDR3 nucleotides are TGTGCCAGCAGCGTAGCTGGCGGCTATAATTCACCCCTCCACTTT. This sequence encodes CASSVAGGYNSPLHF.

Here the CDR3 reads CASSLGWGQATNEQFF. DNA for the CDR3: TGTGCCAGCAGCTTAGGTTGGGGACAGGCCACTAATGAGCAGTTCTTC. V gene TRBV7-8 combines with J gene TRBJ2-1; the match to TRBD1 covers 8 bases. Germline V gene lookup returns CDR1 SGHVS and CDR2 FQNEAQ. This CDR3 has 16 residues. V trimming: 1 base; J trimming: 7 bases; junction bases outside the gene matches: 9.

This clone has a single count. V gene TRBV5-1 combines with J gene TRBJ1-1; the D is unclear. V was trimmed by 0 bases and J by 1 base, leaving 10 bases between them. CDR3 length equals 15 residues. Germline lookup yields CDR1 SGHRS and CDR2 YFSETQ. The CDR3: CASSLALSGNTEAFF. In nucleotides, the CDR3 is TGCGCCAGCAGCTTGGCCCTCTCGGGGAACACTGAAGCTTTCTTT. The full variable domain, its missing parts supplied by reference TRBV5-1 and TRBJ1-1, is KAGVTQTPRYLIKTRGQQVTLSCSPISGHRSVSWYQQTPGQGLQFLFEYFSETQRNKGNFPGRFSGRQFSNSRSEMNVSTLELGDSALYLCASSLALSGNTEAFFGQGTRLTVV.

This chain joins TRBV7-3 and TRBJ1-1, with D unresolved. Germline CDR1 SGHTA, CDR2 FQGTGA. V lost 4 bases, J lost 5 bases, and 14 bases lay in between. This CDR3 spans 14 amino acids. The CDR3 loop is CASSSLGGETEAFF. CDR3 nucleotides: TGTGCCAGCAGCTCCTTGGGCGGGGAGACTGAAGCTTTCTTT.

The chain recombines TRBV6-1 with TRBJ1-2, with D perhaps matching TRBD1 (6 bases). This CDR3 has 17 residues. V was clipped by 4 bases and J by 1 base, with 19 bases between them. CDR1 MNHNS and CDR2 SASEGT come from the germline V gene. The chain's CDR3 is CASSGRQGQIINYGYTF. The CDR3 DNA sequence: TGTGCCAGCAGTGGTCGGCAGGGACAAATAATTAACTATGGCTACACCTTC.

The chain is built from TRBV5-4 and TRBJ2-3; 12 bases are shared with TRBD1. CDR1 is SGHNT, CDR2 YYREEE, per germline (reference sequence). Trimming at V came to 5 bases and at J to 4 bases, leaving 5 bases not matched to a gene. CDR3 length equals 15 residues. CDR3 nucleotide sequence: TGTGCCAGCAGTCCCGGGACAGGGGGCGCAGATACGCAGTATTTT. Translating it yields CASSPGTGGADTQYF.

This rearrangement joins TRBV27 to TRBJ1-1; D is uncertain. The length of the CDR3 is 13 residues. Germline CDR1 is MNHEY and CDR2 is SMNVEV (reference sequence). Trimming took off 8 bases at V and 0 bases at J, with 10 bases between the two ends. The DNA of the CDR3 is TGTGCCAGCCTCGGCGGAATGAACACTGAAGCTTTCTTT. Translating it yields CASLGGMNTEAFF.

The J gene is TRBJ1-5, the V gene TRBV28; 7 bases fit TRBD1. Losses at the gene ends were 3 bases for V and 4 bases for J; bases not matched to a gene: 12. Per the germline V gene, CDR1 is MDHEN and CDR2 is SYDVKM. This CDR3 comprises 17 residues. This chain's CDR3 is CASSFTQYRGSNQPQHF. The CDR3 DNA reads as TGTGCCAGCAGTTTCACTCAGTACAGGGGATCTAATCAGCCCCAGCATTTT.

The chain couples TRBV6-6 to TRBJ1-5, with a weak D call TRBD1 (5 bases). Germline values: CDR1 MNHNY, CDR2 SVGAGI (reference sequence). Trimming pared 5 bases from V and 3 bases from J, leaving 11 bases between. The CDR3 has 14 residues. CDR3 sequence reads: CASSPDRVNQPQHF. The CDR3 DNA follows: TGTGCCAGCAGTCCAGACAGAGTCAATCAGCCCCAGCATTTT.

The chain recombines TRBV3-1 (or the pseudogene TRBV3-2) with TRBJ1-6, with 8 bases that match TRBD1. With V trimmed by 6 bases and J by 10 bases, 11 bases remained unmatched. Germline-derived CDR1 and CDR2 are LGHDT and YNNKEL (reference sequence). This CDR3 has 15 amino acids. The CDR3 DNA reads as TGTGCCAGCAGTCCCGAGGCAGGGGGCTCGTCACCCCTCCACTTT. As protein: CASSPEAGGSSPLHF.

V usage is TRBV10-3 and J usage is TRBJ2-7; tentatively, D is TRBD1 (6 bases). Germline V CDR1 and CDR2: ENHRY, SYGVKD. This CDR3 comprises 14 residues. V was cut by 6 bases and J by 2 bases, with 14 bases left in between. This CDR3 reads CAISLQGSPYEQYF. The CDR3 DNA reads as TGTGCCATCAGCTTACAGGGTAGCCCCTACGAGCAGTACTTC.

CDR3 DNA: TGTGCCAGCAGTGGACAGATGAACACTGAAGCTTTCTTT. Translating gives CASSGQMNTEAFF. The rearrangement joins TRBV2 to TRBJ1-1; D is perhaps TRBD1 (5 bases). Trimming left V 4 bases short and J 0 bases short, with 6 bases between. Germline CDR1 is SNHLY and CDR2 is FYNNEI. There are 13 residues in the CDR3.